This T cell receptor beta chain was observed in a study of T cell responses to AZD1222 COVID-19 vaccine. Measured with immunoSEQ multiplex PCR; TCRdb has only the in-frame clones, and not every one. The data show fewer than 200,000 clones, about 88% seen once. A note on this clone: Its antigen is currently unknown.

The CDR3 contains 14 residues. V was pared by 1 base and J by 5 bases, with 2 bases of the junction left unmatched. Looked up from germline, CDR1 is MGHRA and CDR2 is YSYEKL. Notes on the study in general: Females made up more of the donors, who were largely white British, and clonal diversity may have come out too low.

Sequencing used peripheral blood, obtained 28 days after the second AZD1222 dose. The rearrangement links TRBV4-1 to TRBJ2-5, with 9 bases identical to TRBD2. The sequence derives from an adult who received the AZD1222 COVID-19 vaccine. The CDR3 DNA is TGCGCCAGCAGCCAAGTGCGGGGGGGGGAGACCCAGTACTTC. Its protein is CASSQVRGGETQYF.